This T cell receptor (beta chain) was observed in a study of CD8+CD57+ T cells in acquired aplastic anemia. Study-level results: No significant patient-versus-control difference appeared in CD8+ Simpson's diversity. Common to patients and controls were twenty-nine CD8+ CDR3 sequences.

This CDR3 contains 13 residues. In germline, CDR1 is DFQATT, CDR2 SNEGSKA (reference sequence). Comments on this clonotype: Its antigen is unknown. Being one base from a much bigger clone, this may be a read error.

The study profiled TCR beta VDJ and CDR3 using genomic DNA as template. A single record per CDR3 protein comes from TCRdb applying MiXCR to the reads. Of 200,000 to 250,000 distinct CDR3 sequences listed, 30% to 40% were seen once; the top ten hold 1.1%. The sequence derives from a human donor in good health, serving as a control. Specimen: sorted CD4+, CD8+, or CD8+CD57+ T cells (not recorded which) from PBMCs. The gene calls are TRBV20-1 and TRBJ2-3; TRBD1 agrees at 8 bases. This CDR3 reads CSAHGQGTGTQYF. CDR3 coding DNA: TGCAGTGCTCACGGACAGGGCACAGGTACGCAGTATTTT.